Listed here are 11 T cell receptor beta chains from one sample, sequenced in a study of Ad26.COV2.S vaccination and SARS-CoV-2 variants. The sample's treatment: approximately 18 received Ad26.COV2.S at low or high dose, single or two shots; roughly five received placebo; per-sample allocation not given. Samples were taken on day 63 after the first vaccine or placebo injection. Some clones are missing from TCRdb's copy, which holds only in-frame ones; the method was immunoSEQ multiplex PCR. Among some 460,000 clones listed, about 88% were seen once. The sequencing used peripheral blood, collected in a trial of Ad26.COV2.S vaccine versus placebo. Receptors were obtained from a person between 18 and 59 years old who received the Ad26.COV2.S COVID-19 vaccine or a placebo.

The chain is built from TRBV18 and TRBJ1-3; D ambiguous. The germline V gene has CDR1 KGHSH and CDR2 LQKENI. V was cut by 6 bases and J by 1 base, with 10 bases left in between. CDR3 length equals 14 residues. The CDR3 region is CASSPVSSGNTIYF. In nucleotides, the CDR3 is TGTGCCAGCTCGCCCGTCTCTTCTGGAAACACCATATATTTT. The variable domain in full, with the rest retrieved from reference TRBV18 and TRBJ1-3, is NAGVMQNPRHLVRRRGQEARLRCSPMKGHSHVYWYRQLPEEGLKFMVYLQKENIIDESGMPKERFSAEFPKEGPSILRIQQVVRGDSAAYFCASSPVSSGNTIYFGEGSWLTVV.

Here the CDR3 reads CASSINGAGVKNIQYF. The CDR3 DNA follows: TGTGCCAGTAGTATAAACGGGGCTGGTGTCAAAAACATTCAGTACTTC. The rearrangement joins TRBV19 to TRBJ2-4; D is tentatively TRBD1 or TRBD2 (5 bases each). CDR1 LNHDA and CDR2 SQIVND come from the germline V gene (reference sequence). The CDR3 runs to 16 residues. V dropped 2 bases and J dropped 3 bases, with 14 bases sitting between them.

The V and J genes are TRBV28 and TRBJ1-4; no reliable D call. This CDR3 contains 14 residues. V was clipped by 5 bases and J by 8 bases, with 15 bases between them. CDR1 is MDHEN, CDR2 SYDVKM, per germline. The CDR3 sequence is CASSIDALPEKLFF. Here the CDR3 DNA reads TGTGCCAGCAGTATAGACGCTTTACCCGAAAAACTGTTTTTT.

The J gene is TRBJ1-3, the V gene TRBV6-2 or TRBV6-3; tentatively, D is TRBD1 (5 bases). The CDR3 is 15 residues long. Germline V gene lookup returns CDR1 MNHEY and CDR2 SVGEGT. V gave up 9 bases and J gave up 0 bases, with 15 bases separating them. CDR3 coding DNA: TGTGCCAGTAGCCGACAGTTCGTCTCTGGAAACACCATATATTTT. It codes for CASSRQFVSGNTIYF.

The rearrangement links TRBV29-1 to TRBJ2-7; TRBD1 or TRBD2 may be the D gene (5 bases each). The CDR3 runs 15 residues. The germline V gene encodes CDR1 SQVTM and CDR2 ANQGSEA. Trimming removed 4 bases at V and 0 bases at J, with 16 bases between. As DNA, the CDR3 is TGCAGCGTTGGTTCGAGGGGATCATTCTCCTACGAGCAGTACTTC. Its protein product is CSVGSRGSFSYEQYF.

J is TRBJ2-7 and V is TRBV7-6; tentative D call: TRBD2 (5 bases). The CDR3 runs 12 residues. Trimming stripped 4 bases from V and 7 bases from J, with 11 bases between. Germline values: CDR1 SGHVS, CDR2 FNYEAQ. CDR3 loop: CASSSEGLEQYF. CDR3 nucleotide sequence: TGTGCCAGCAGCTCCGAGGGATTGGAGCAGTACTTC.

The J gene is TRBJ1-4, the V gene TRBV30, with TRBD1 matching 9 bases. The CDR3 loop spans 12 amino acids. Germline CDR1 is GTSNPN and CDR2 is SVGIG (reference sequence). The CDR3 coding sequence is TGTGCTCTACAGGGGGCTGAAGAAAAACTGTTTTTT. Translation gives CALQGAEEKLFF.

V and J are TRBV7-6 and TRBJ2-5, with a weak D call TRBD2 (7 bases). This CDR3 contains 15 residues. Germline CDR1 is SGHVS and CDR2 is FNYEAQ. V lost 7 bases and J lost 4, with 19 bases in between. CDR3 DNA sequence: TGTGCCAGCAACAGGGCGGGGGCTTTTGGAGAGACCCAGTACTTC. Protein product: CASNRAGAFGETQYF.

The V gene is TRBV10-3, the J gene TRBJ2-5; 9 positions agree with TRBD2. The germline V gene has CDR1 ENHRY and CDR2 SYGVKD. Trimming removed 7 bases from V and 3 bases from J; junction bases left unmatched: 12. The CDR3 runs to 16 residues. The CDR3, as DNA: TGTGCCATCATGGCATCAAGCGGGAGGTCTGAAGAGACCCAGTACTTC. Protein: CAIMASSGRSEETQYF.

This clone has a count of ten or more. In the same sample, other DNA sequences code for this CDR3. Here the CDR3 reads CASSLSSDEQFF. The DNA for the CDR3 is TGTGCCAGCAGCTTATCTAGCGATGAGCAGTTCTTC. The rearrangement uses TRBV7-3 and TRBJ2-1; D may be TRBD2 (6 bases). CDR3 length equals 12 residues. V lost 2 bases and J 8 bases, leaving 7 bases between the germline ends. In germline, CDR1 is SGHTA, CDR2 FQGTGA.

V gene TRBV28 combines with J gene TRBJ2-1; TRBD1 is a possible D gene (5 bases). Germline V gene data show CDR1 as MDHEN and CDR2 as SYDVKM. The CDR3 sequence is 15 residues long. Deletions cut 2 bases from V and 7 bases from J, with 15 bases between. DNA for the CDR3: TGTGCCAGCAGTTTAAATCACAGGAGTATGAATGAGCAGTTCTTC. It codes for CASSLNHRSMNEQFF.